A single sample gave rise to the 2 T cell receptor beta chains below, sequenced in a study of Graves' ophthalmopathy and Graves' hyperthyroidism. RNA transcripts were the template, and TCR beta CDR3 regions were amplified from them. Second-round multiplex PCR came after first-round RT-PCR with HTBI primers. TCRdb re-called the multiplex PCR reads with MiXCR, one entry per CDR3 protein. The sample consists of around 470,000 distinct CDR3 sequences, around 15% of them appearing once. The material sequenced was blood. These receptors were taken from a woman aged 25 to 39 with Graves' ophthalmopathy.

This clonotype was seen ten or more times. V gene TRBV6-4 combines with J gene TRBJ2-7; D is unclear. The CDR3 loop spans 14 amino acids. V lost 7 bases and J 3 bases, leaving 16 bases between the germline ends. Germline CDR1 MRHNA, CDR2 SNTAGT. The CDR3 coding sequence is TGTGCCAGCAACGAGAGTCTAGTGATCTACGAGCAGTACTTC. Translation gives CASNESLVIYEQYF.

This clonotype was recorded many times. V and J are TRBV28 and TRBJ2-7; 9 nucleotides agree with TRBD1. V lost 5 bases to trimming and J lost 0 bases; unmatched junction nucleotides: 5. The CDR3 length is 15 residues. Germline-derived CDR1 and CDR2 are MDHEN and SYDVKM. CDR3: CASSVWDRVSYEQYF. The CDR3 coding sequence is TGTGCCAGCAGTGTTTGGGACAGGGTCTCCTACGAGCAGTACTTC.